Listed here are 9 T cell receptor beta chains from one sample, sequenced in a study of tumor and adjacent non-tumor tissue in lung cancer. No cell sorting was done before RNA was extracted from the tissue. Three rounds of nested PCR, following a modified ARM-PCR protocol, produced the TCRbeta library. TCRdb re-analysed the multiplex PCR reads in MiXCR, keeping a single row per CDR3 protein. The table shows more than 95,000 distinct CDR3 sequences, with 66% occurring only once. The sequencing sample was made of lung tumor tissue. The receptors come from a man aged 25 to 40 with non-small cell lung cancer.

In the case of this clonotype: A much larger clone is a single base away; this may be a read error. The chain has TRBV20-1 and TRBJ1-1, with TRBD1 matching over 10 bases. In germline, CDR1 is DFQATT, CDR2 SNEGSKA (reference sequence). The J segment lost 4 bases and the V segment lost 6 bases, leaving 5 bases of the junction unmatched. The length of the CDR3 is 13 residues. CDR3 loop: CSARTGGITEAFF. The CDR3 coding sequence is TGCAGTGCGCGGACAGGGGGGATCACTGAAGCTTTCTTT.

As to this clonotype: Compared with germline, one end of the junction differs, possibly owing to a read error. CDR3 coding DNA: TGTGCCAGCAGTCCCCCGTCTGGGGACAGGGGAATGGATGAGCACTTCTTC. Protein product: CASSPPSGDRGMDEHFF. The chain links TRBV12-3 or TRBV12-4 to TRBJ2-1; 10 bases are shared with TRBD1. CDR3 size: 17 residues.

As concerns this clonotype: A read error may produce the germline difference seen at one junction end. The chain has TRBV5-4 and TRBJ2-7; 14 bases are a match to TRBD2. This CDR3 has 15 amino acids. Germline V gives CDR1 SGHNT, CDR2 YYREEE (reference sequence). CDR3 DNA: TGTGCCAGCAACCATCGACTAGCGGGGGGGTACGAGCAGTTCTTT. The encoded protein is CASNHRLAGGYEQFF.

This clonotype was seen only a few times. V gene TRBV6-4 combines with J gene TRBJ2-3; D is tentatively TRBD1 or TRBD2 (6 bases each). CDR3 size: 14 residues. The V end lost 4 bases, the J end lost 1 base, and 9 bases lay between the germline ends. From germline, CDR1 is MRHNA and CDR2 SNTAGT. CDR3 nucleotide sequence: TGTGCCAGCAGTGTCGGGGGCGGCACAGATACGCAGTATTTT. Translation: CASSVGGGTDTQYF.

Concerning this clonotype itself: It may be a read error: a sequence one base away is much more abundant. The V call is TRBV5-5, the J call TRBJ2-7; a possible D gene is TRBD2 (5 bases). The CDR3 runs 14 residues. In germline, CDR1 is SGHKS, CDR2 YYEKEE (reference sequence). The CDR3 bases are TGTGGCAGCAGCTTGACTAATCCCGCTGAGGAGCAGTACTTC. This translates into CGSSLTNPAEEQYF. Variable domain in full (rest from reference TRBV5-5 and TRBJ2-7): DAGVTQSPTHLIKTRGQQVTLRCSPISGHKSVSWYQQVLGQGPQFIFQYYEKEERGRGNFPDRFSARQFPNYSSELNVNALLLGDSALYLCGSSLTNPAEEQYFGPGTRLTVT.

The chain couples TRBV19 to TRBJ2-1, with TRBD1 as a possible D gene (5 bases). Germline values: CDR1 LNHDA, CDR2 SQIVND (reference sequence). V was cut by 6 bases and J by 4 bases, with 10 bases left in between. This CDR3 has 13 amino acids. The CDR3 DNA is TGTGCCAGTAGGTCCCAGGGATACAATGAGCAGTTCTTC. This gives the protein CASRSQGYNEQFF.

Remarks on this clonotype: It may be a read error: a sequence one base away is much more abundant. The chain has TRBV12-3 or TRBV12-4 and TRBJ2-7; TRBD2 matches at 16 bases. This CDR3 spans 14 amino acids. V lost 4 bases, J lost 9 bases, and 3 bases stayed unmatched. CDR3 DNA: TGTGCCAGCAGTTCCGGGACTAGCGGGGGGGGGCAGTACTTC. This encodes CASSSGTSGGGQYF.

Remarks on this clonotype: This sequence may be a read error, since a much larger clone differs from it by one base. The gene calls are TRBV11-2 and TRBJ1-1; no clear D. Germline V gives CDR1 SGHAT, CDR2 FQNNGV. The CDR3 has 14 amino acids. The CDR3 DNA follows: TGTGCCAGCAGCGGTGCTCGGGTGGCAGCTGAAGCTTTATTT. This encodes CASSGARVAAEALF. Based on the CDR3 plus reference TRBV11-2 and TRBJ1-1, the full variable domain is EAGVAQSPRYKIIEKRQSVAFWCNPISGHATLYWYQQILGQGPKLLIQFQNNGVVDDSQLPKDRFSAERLKGVDSTLKIQPAKLEDSAVYLCASSGARVAAEALFGQGTRLTVV.

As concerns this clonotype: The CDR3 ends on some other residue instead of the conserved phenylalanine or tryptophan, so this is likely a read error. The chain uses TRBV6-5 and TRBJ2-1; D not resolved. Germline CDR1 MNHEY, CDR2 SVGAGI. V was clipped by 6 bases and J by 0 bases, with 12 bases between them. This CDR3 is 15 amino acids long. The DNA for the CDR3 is TGTGCCAGCAGATTAGGGTTATCCTCCTACAATGAGCAGTTCTTA. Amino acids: CASRLGLSSYNEQFL.